The sample holds a few counts of the clone carrying this TCR beta chain. Antigen: not known. These data originate in a study of early T cells in non-severe SARS-CoV-2 infection. Study information: Whole-blood bulk RNA, unsorted, was sequenced, and chains were unpaired. Points from the study as a whole: In VDJdb matching, anti-spike CD8 responses were favored while private and CD4 specificities went missing.

CDR1 is KGHDR and CDR2 is SFDVKD in the germline V gene. Unmatched junction bases numbered 3, after V lost 3 bases and J lost 0 bases. The CDR3 length is 15 residues. Attached unique molecular identifiers marked individual cDNA molecules. From the 5' RACE reads, TCRdb called clonotypes with MiXCR, one entry per CDR3 protein. In the table there are 85,000 to 95,000 distinct CDR3 sequences, around a sixth of which are singletons. The specimen was whole blood, collected at baseline. This chain uses TRBV24-1 with TRBJ2-7, with 8 bases matching TRBD2. The clonotype comes from an adult who was a healthcare worker with PCR-confirmed SARS-CoV-2 infection or an uninfected control (not recorded which). CDR3 amino acids: CATSDPGGPSYEQYF. Written as DNA, the CDR3 is TGTGCCACCAGTGATCCGGGAGGGCCCTCCTACGAGCAGTACTTC.